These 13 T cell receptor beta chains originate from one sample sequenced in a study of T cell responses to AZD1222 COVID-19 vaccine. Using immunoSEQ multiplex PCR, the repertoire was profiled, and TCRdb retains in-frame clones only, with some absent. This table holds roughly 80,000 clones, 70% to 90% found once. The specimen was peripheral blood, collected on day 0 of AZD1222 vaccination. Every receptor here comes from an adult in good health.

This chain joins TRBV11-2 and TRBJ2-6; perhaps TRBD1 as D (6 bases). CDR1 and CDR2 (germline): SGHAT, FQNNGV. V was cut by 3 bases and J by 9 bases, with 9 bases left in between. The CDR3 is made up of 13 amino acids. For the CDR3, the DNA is TGTGCCAGCAGCTTTGGGGGCTTCAACGTCCTGACTTTC. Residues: CASSFGGFNVLTF.

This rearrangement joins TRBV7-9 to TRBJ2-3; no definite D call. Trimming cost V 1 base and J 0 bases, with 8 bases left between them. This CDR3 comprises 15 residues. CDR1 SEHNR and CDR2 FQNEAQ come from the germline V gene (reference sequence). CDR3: CASSLVLGSTDTQYF. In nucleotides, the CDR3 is TGTGCCAGCAGCTTAGTTTTGGGAAGCACAGATACGCAGTATTTT.

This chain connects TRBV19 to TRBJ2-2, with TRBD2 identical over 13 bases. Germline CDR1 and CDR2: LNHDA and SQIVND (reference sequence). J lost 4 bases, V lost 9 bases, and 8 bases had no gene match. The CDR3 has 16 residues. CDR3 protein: CASRSGTSGATGELFF. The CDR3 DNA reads TGTGCCAGCAGATCCGGGACTAGCGGGGCCACCGGGGAGCTGTTTTTT.

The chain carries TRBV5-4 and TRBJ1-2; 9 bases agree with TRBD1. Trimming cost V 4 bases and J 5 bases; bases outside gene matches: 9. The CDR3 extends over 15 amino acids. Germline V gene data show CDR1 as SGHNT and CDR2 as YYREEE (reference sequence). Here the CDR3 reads CASSPGTGSLYGYTF. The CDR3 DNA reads TGTGCCAGCAGCCCCGGGACAGGGTCCCTTTATGGCTACACCTTC.

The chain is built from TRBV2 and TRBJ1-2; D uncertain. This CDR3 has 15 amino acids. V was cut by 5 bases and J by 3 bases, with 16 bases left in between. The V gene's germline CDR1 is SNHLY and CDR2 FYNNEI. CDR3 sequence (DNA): TGTGCCAGCAGTCGTATATTCCCGGGAGACTATGGCTACACCTTC. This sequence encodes CASSRIFPGDYGYTF.

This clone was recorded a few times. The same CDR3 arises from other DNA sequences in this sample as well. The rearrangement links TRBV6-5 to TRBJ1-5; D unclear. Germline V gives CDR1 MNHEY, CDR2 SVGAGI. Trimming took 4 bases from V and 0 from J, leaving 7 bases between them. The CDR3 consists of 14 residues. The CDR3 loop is CASSSASSNQPQHF. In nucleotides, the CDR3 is TGTGCCAGCAGTTCGGCAAGTAGCAATCAGCCCCAGCATTTT.

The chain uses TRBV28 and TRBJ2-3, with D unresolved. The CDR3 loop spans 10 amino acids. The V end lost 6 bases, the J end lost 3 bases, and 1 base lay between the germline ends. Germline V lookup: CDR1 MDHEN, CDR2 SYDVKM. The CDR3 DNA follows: TGTGCCAGCAGAACAGATACGCAGTATTTT. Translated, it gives CASRTDTQYF.

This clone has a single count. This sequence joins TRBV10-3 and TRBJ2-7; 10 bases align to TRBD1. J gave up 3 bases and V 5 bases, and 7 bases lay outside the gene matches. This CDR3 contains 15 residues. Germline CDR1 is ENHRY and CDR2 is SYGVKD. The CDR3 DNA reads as TGTGCCATCAGTACCTCCGGGACAGGGGTCTACGAGCAGTACTTC. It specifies CAISTSGTGVYEQYF.

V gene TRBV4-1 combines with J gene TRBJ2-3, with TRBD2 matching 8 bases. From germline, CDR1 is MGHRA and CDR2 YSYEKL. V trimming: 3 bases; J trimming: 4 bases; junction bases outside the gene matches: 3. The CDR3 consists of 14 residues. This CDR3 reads CASSQGLVADTQYF. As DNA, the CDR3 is TGCGCCAGCAGCCAGGGACTAGTTGCAGATACGCAGTATTTT.

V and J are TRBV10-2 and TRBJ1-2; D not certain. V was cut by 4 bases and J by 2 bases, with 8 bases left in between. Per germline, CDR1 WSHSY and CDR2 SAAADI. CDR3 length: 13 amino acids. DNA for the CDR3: TGCGCCAGCAGTGCCGGCAGCAACTATGGCTACACCTTC. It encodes CASSAGSNYGYTF.

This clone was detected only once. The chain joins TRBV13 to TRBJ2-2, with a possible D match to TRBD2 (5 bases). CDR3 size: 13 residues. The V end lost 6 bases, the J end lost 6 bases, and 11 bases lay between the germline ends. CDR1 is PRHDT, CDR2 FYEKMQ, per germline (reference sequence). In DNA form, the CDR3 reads TGTGCCAGCAGGGCATCCGGGGCCGGGGAGCTGTTTTTT. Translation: CASRASGAGELFF.

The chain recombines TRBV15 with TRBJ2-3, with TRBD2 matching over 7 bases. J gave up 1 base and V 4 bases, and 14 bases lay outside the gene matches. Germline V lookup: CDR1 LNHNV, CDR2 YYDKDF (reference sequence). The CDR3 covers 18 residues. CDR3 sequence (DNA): TGTGCCACCAGCATCTGGGGTCTGGGCGGGGGAGGCACAGATACGCAGTATTTT. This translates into CATSIWGLGGGGTDTQYF.

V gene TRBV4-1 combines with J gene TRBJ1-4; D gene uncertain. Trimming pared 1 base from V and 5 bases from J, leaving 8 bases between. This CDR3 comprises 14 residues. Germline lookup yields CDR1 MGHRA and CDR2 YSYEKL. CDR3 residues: CASSQGRRNEKLFF. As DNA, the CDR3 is TGCGCCAGCAGCCAAGGGAGGCGGAATGAAAAACTGTTTTTT.